This TCR beta chain appears in the sequencing data of a study of cytotoxic CD8 clonotypes in ibrutinib-treated CLL. With regard to this clone: A clone one base away is much larger, so this may be a read error.

The table came from immunoSEQ multiplex PCR; TCRdb's copy has only in-frame clones and leaves some out. Seen here are approximately 160,000 clones, around nine tenths observed once, and the top ten hold 3% to 3.5%. Sequenced here: PBMCs, sampled at disease progression, from a patient treated with ibrutinib. The TCR was taken from a human donor with chronic lymphocytic leukemia.

The CDR3 sequence is CASSPGQGYGYTF. Written as DNA, the CDR3 is TGTGCCAGCAGCCCGGGACAGGGTTATGGCTACACCTTC. V is TRBV14 and J is TRBJ1-2, with 9 bases lining up with TRBD1. Germline trimming cut 4 bases from V and 5 bases from J; bases unmatched to any gene: 2. CDR3 size: 13 residues. Per the germline V gene, CDR1 is SGHDN and CDR2 is FVKESK.